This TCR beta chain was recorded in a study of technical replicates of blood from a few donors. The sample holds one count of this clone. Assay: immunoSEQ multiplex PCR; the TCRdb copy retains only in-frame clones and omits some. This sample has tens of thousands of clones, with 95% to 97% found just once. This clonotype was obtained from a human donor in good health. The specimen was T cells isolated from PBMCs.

The CDR3 loop reads CASITSGSIYGYTF. CDR3 nucleotide sequence: TGTGCCAGCATCACTTCAGGCAGCATCTATGGCTACACCTTC. This chain joins TRBV28 and TRBJ1-2; D is ambiguous. V was pared by 7 bases and J by 4 bases, with 16 bases between. The germline V gene encodes CDR1 MDHEN and CDR2 SYDVKM. The CDR3 sequence is 14 residues long.